The text below deals with one TCR beta chain. Its antigen is unknown. The data belong to a study of PD-L1 blockade in urothelial cancer. Looking at the study overall: Treatment start was followed by blood analysis at 3 weeks (second dose) and again at 6 weeks. Findings and caveats of the study: Where pretreatment blood TCR clonality fell below the median, better survival was predicted.

Method: immunoSEQ multiplex PCR; TCRdb's copy keeps in-frame clones and lacks some. This sample carries roughly 40,000 clones, around 82% of them seen once, and the ten largest clones take 16%. The CDR3 consists of 11 residues. Trimming stripped 2 bases from V and 7 bases from J, with 5 bases between. Germline lookup yields CDR1 MDHEN and CDR2 SYDVKM. The sequence derives from a man in his sixties with urothelial cancer. The sample here was PBMCs, taken around atezolizumab (anti-PD-L1) treatment. V and J are TRBV28 and TRBJ1-1; D call uncertain. CDR3 region: CASSLRSEAFF. The DNA for the CDR3 is TGTGCCAGCAGTTTAAGGAGTGAAGCTTTCTTT.